These 21 T cell receptor beta chains originate from one sample sequenced in a study of blood T cell repertoires in COVID-19. Produced via immunoSEQ multiplex PCR; TCRdb's table is partial and in-frame only. This sample carries approximately 160,000 clones, over 60% of them seen once, and the ten largest clones take around 3.4%. Sequencing input: peripheral blood. The receptors here all came from a woman older than 75 with acute or convalescent COVID-19.

The J gene is TRBJ2-1, the V gene TRBV14; no definite D call. V was cut by 0 bases and J by 7 bases, with 10 bases left in between. Germline CDR1 reads SGHDN; CDR2 reads FVKESK. The CDR3 runs 14 residues. The CDR3 DNA follows: TGTGCCAGCAGCCAAGAGAGGTGGTTAAATGAGCAGTTCTTC. Protein product: CASSQERWLNEQFF.

The rearrangement joins TRBV7-2 to TRBJ1-5; D not resolved. Germline V gives CDR1 SGHTA, CDR2 FQGNSA. Trimming removed 3 bases from V and 1 base from J, with 10 bases in between. The CDR3 spans 15 residues. Here the CDR3 DNA reads TGTGCCAGCAGCTTGGCTAGGGAGAGCAATCAGCCCCAGCATTTT. Protein: CASSLARESNQPQHF. Based on the CDR3 plus reference TRBV7-2 and TRBJ1-5, the full variable domain is GAGVSQSPSNKVTEKGKDVELRCDPISGHTALYWYRQSLGQGLEFLIYFQGNSAPDKSGLPSDRFSAERTGGSVSTLTIQRTQQEDSAVYLCASSLARESNQPQHFGDGTRLSIL.

This chain joins TRBV10-3 and TRBJ2-1, with TRBD2 matching 10 bases. Trimming took 4 bases from V and 4 from J; bases not matched to a gene: 10. The CDR3 has 17 residues. The germline gives CDR1 ENHRY, CDR2 SYGVKD. CDR3 coding DNA: TGTGCCATCAGTGGAATTGATAGCGGGGGGTTATACAATGAGCAGTTCTTC. Its translation: CAISGIDSGGLYNEQFF.

The CDR3 sequence is CASSEALRGGTDTQYF. CDR3 in DNA: TGTGCCAGCAGTGAAGCGTTGCGGGGGGGCACAGATACGCAGTATTTT. The chain couples TRBV6-1 to TRBJ2-3, with TRBD2 identical over 8 bases. The germline V gene has CDR1 MNHNS and CDR2 SASEGT. V dropped 0 bases and J dropped 1; count of bases not matched to a gene: 3. CDR3 length: 16 amino acids.

The rearrangement joins TRBV2 to TRBJ2-1; weak D call: TRBD2 (6 bases). The V end lost 5 bases, the J end lost 1 base, and 9 bases lay between the germline ends. This CDR3 has 14 residues. Germline V lookup: CDR1 SNHLY, CDR2 FYNNEI. The CDR3 loop is CASSIGGSYNEQFF. The CDR3 nucleotides read TGTGCCAGCAGTATCGGGGGATCCTACAATGAGCAGTTCTTC.

The V and J genes are TRBV5-1 and TRBJ1-4, with D perhaps TRBD1 (5 bases). Germline values: CDR1 SGHRS, CDR2 YFSETQ. This CDR3 comprises 15 residues. V was pared by 8 bases and J by 0 bases, with 14 bases between. CDR3 protein: CASTIQDPTNEKLFF. CDR3 coding DNA: TGCGCCAGTACGATACAGGATCCAACTAATGAAAAACTGTTTTTT.

V and J are TRBV2 and TRBJ2-5, with 11 bases that match TRBD1. Trimming removed 0 bases from V and 4 bases from J; junction bases left unmatched: 4. The CDR3 is 16 residues long. Germline V gene sequence: CDR1 SNHLY, CDR2 FYNNEI. DNA for the CDR3: TGTGCCAGCAGTGAAGCCAGGACAGGGGGCGGAGAGACCCAGTACTTC. It encodes CASSEARTGGGETQYF.

The rearrangement uses TRBV18 and TRBJ2-4; 13 positions match TRBD2. The germline V gene encodes CDR1 KGHSH and CDR2 LQKENI. The length of the CDR3 is 17 residues. V lost 0 bases and J lost 9; bases outside the gene matches: 8. The CDR3 reads CASSPPATSGGAGIQYF. The CDR3 DNA sequence: TGTGCCAGCTCACCACCGGCAACTAGCGGGGGGGCTGGCATTCAGTACTTC.

This clone was found a few times. The rearrangement joins TRBV28 to TRBJ1-2, with a tentative D call TRBD1 (5 bases). Trimming shortened V by 3 bases and J by 3 bases, and 11 bases separated the two germline ends. CDR3 length: 14 amino acids. Germline CDR1 reads MDHEN; CDR2 reads SYDVKM. The CDR3 DNA follows: TGTGCCAGCAGTTTGGGGCTAGAAGACTATGGCTACACCTTC. It codes for CASSLGLEDYGYTF.

The chain links TRBV7-8 to TRBJ2-1; 16 bases map to TRBD2. Trimming removed 5 bases from V and 2 bases from J; junction bases left unmatched: 3. The germline gives CDR1 SGHVS, CDR2 FQNEAQ. This CDR3 spans 17 amino acids. CDR3 nucleotide sequence: TGTGCCAGCAGCCTAGGGACTAGCGGGGGGGCCTACAATGAGCAGTTCTTC. This gives the protein CASSLGTSGGAYNEQFF. Looking up the rest from reference TRBV7-8 and TRBJ2-1 gives the full variable domain: GAGVSQSPRYKVAKRGQDVALRCDPISGHVSLFWYQQALGQGPEFLTYFQNEAQLDKSGLPSDRFFAERPEGSVSTLKIQRTQQEDSAVYLCASSLGTSGGAYNEQFFGPGTRLTVL.

The chain employs TRBV5-8 and TRBJ2-3; 9 positions agree with TRBD1. Unmatched junction bases numbered 10, after V lost 0 bases and J lost 5 bases. The CDR3 spans 17 residues. CDR1 is SGHTS, CDR2 YDEGEE, per germline. The CDR3 DNA follows: TGTGCCAGCAGCTTGGCTGGAGGACAGGGGTACGGAGATACGCAGTATTTT. Translating it yields CASSLAGGQGYGDTQYF.

This clone occurred a few times. The chain links TRBV7-8 to TRBJ1-1; D gene unclear. Trimming pared 0 bases from V and 2 bases from J, leaving 13 bases between. The CDR3 has 16 residues. Looked up from germline, CDR1 is SGHVS and CDR2 is FQNEAQ. CDR3 DNA: TGTGCCAGCAGCTTAGCTTTAGGGTCGGGAAACACTGAAGCTTTCTTT. This gives the protein CASSLALGSGNTEAFF.

This chain connects TRBV9 to TRBJ2-7; 7 positions agree with TRBD1. The trim removed 4 bases at V and 2 bases at J, leaving 6 bases unmatched. The CDR3 extends over 14 amino acids. Germline V lookup: CDR1 SGDLS, CDR2 YYNGEE. CDR3 nucleotides: TGTGCCAGCAGCAAGGGGACAGAGACCTACGAGCAGTACTTC. Translating gives CASSKGTETYEQYF.

This clone has more than one count but fewer than ten. This chain connects TRBV11-2 to TRBJ1-2; D is undetermined. Per the germline V gene, CDR1 is SGHAT and CDR2 is FQNNGV. The V and J ends lost 3 bases and 1 base respectively, with 12 bases between them. There are 15 residues in the CDR3. In nucleotides, the CDR3 is TGTGCCAGCAGCTTTGGAGGAGACCATAACTATGGCTACACCTTC. Residues: CASSFGGDHNYGYTF. The full variable domain, with the rest looked up from reference TRBV11-2 and TRBJ1-2, is EAGVAQSPRYKIIEKRQSVAFWCNPISGHATLYWYQQILGQGPKLLIQFQNNGVVDDSQLPKDRFSAERLKGVDSTLKIQPAKLEDSAVYLCASSFGGDHNYGYTFGSGTRLTVV.

V and J are TRBV6-4 and TRBJ2-1, with 8 bases lining up with TRBD2. The CDR3 runs 17 residues. Germline CDR1 is MRHNA and CDR2 is SNTAGT. Trimming took 8 bases from V and 5 from J; bases not matched to a gene: 17. CDR3 sequence reads: CASPQYSALAENNEQFF. The CDR3, as DNA: TGTGCCAGCCCGCAGTACTCGGCACTAGCGGAAAACAATGAGCAGTTCTTC.

This clone appeared a single time. The chain carries TRBV7-8 and TRBJ1-3, with D tentatively TRBD1 (6 bases). Per germline, CDR1 SGHVS and CDR2 FQNEAQ. V lost 0 bases and J lost 2, with 14 bases in between. This CDR3 is 17 amino acids long. The CDR3 loop reads CASSLASGGLAGNTIYF. The CDR3 nucleotides read TGTGCCAGCAGCTTAGCATCCGGGGGGCTGGCTGGAAACACCATATATTTT.

This sequence joins TRBV27 and TRBJ2-3, with 9 bases fitting TRBD1. V shed 6 bases, J shed 3 bases, and the junction held 13 bases outside the gene matches. The CDR3 totals 17 residues. Germline V CDR1 and CDR2: MNHEY, SMNVEV (reference sequence). CDR3 amino acids: CASRLLLTGGVTDTQYF. As DNA, the CDR3 is TGTGCCAGCAGACTGTTGCTAACAGGGGGCGTTACAGATACGCAGTATTTT.

The chain combines TRBV7-8 with TRBJ2-5; TRBD1 matches 10 bases. The J segment lost 6 bases and the V segment lost 6 bases, leaving 7 bases of the junction unmatched. From germline, CDR1 is SGHVS and CDR2 FQNEAQ. The CDR3 runs to 14 residues. CDR3 amino acids: CASRLTGGSKTQYF. The CDR3 DNA is TGTGCCAGCAGGTTGACAGGGGGCTCGAAGACCCAGTACTTC.

This clone was found a few times. For the CDR3, the DNA is TGTGCCAGCAGCTTAGTATCGGAGGGTAGAGGCACTGAAGCTTTCTTT. This translates into CASSLVSEGRGTEAFF. The V gene is TRBV7-6, the J gene TRBJ1-1, with unresolved D. CDR1 is SGHVS, CDR2 FNYEAQ, per germline. This CDR3 contains 16 residues. V lost 1 base to trimming and J lost 4 bases, with 16 bases between them.

The CDR3 sequence: CASSTTGLTHEQYF. The DNA for the CDR3 is TGTGCCAGCTCAACAACAGGGTTGACCCACGAGCAGTACTTC. The chain recombines TRBV18 with TRBJ2-7, with D tentatively TRBD1 (6 bases). The CDR3 has 14 residues. CDR1 and CDR2 from the germline V gene are KGHSH and LQKENI. V was pared by 5 bases and J by 5 bases, with 16 bases between.

This sequence joins TRBV6-5 and TRBJ2-1; TRBD1 might be the D (6 bases). The V gene's germline CDR1 is MNHEY and CDR2 SVGAGI. This CDR3 comprises 14 residues. V gave up 8 bases and J gave up 7 bases, with 18 bases separating them. This chain's CDR3 is CASYKSGGGNEQFF. CDR3 nucleotides: TGTGCCAGCTATAAGTCTGGGGGCGGAAATGAGCAGTTCTTC.